Reported below is one TCR beta chain. Its antigen is as yet unknown. V lost 0 bases and J lost 6, with 15 bases in between. The CDR3 has 15 residues. Germline CDR1 reads SGDLS; CDR2 reads YYNGEE. The sample belongs to a study of T cells in localized non-small cell lung cancer. TCRdb's copy holds only in-frame clones and misses some; the assay was immunoSEQ multiplex PCR. The top ten clones hold roughly 13% of a sample with 20,000 to 30,000 clones, around nine tenths of them seen once. Study-level results: Adjacent lung exhibited a median of about 50 among the 100 most abundant tumor clones. Among blood samples, higher T cell density accompanied longer overall survival. Highest T cell clonality was seen in uninvolved adjacent lung, surpassing that measured in tumor.

This rearrangement joins TRBV9 to TRBJ1-1; D is unclear. This material consisted of peripheral blood, taken before any cancer treatment. This TCR was sampled from a female donor older than 55 with stage I lung adenocarcinoma. CDR3 nucleotide sequence: TGTGCCAGCAGCGTAGAGGCTGGGATTGCCGCTGAAGCTTTCTTT. It codes for CASSVEAGIAAEAFF.